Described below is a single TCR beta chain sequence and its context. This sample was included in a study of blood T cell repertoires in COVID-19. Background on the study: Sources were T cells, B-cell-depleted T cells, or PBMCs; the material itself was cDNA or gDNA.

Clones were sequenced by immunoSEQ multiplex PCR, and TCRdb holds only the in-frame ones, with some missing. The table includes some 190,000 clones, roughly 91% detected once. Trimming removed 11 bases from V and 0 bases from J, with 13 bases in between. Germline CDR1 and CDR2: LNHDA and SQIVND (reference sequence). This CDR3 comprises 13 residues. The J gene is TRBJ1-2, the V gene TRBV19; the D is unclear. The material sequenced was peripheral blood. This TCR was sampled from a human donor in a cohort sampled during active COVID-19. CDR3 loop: CAGLGKSNYGYTF. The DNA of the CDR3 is TGTGCCGGACTGGGAAAGTCTAACTATGGCTACACCTTC.